This T cell receptor beta chain was captured by sequencing in a study of Ad26.COV2.S vaccination and SARS-CoV-2 variants. The study's findings and limits: Analyses of TCR breadth and depth may have underestimated total T cell responses. Vaccine and placebo groups showed comparable non-spike TCR breadth. Vaccine recipients surpassed placebo recipients in spike-specific TCR breadth.

Turning to this clone: What it recognizes is unknown.

TCRdb's table, derived via immunoSEQ multiplex PCR, lists solely in-frame clones and lacks some. The sample records several thousand clones, roughly 84% being singletons. The V end was cut by 0 bases, the J end by 11 bases, with 8 bases between. The germline gives CDR1 WSHSY, CDR2 SAAADI. The CDR3 is made up of 13 amino acids. This specimen was peripheral blood, taken after recovery from COVID-19. The V gene is TRBV10-2, the J gene TRBJ1-6; D is perhaps TRBD1 (6 bases). The receptor was derived from a human donor who had recovered from COVID-19. CDR3 loop: CASSESGGPPLHF. The CDR3 DNA reads as TGCGCCAGCAGTGAGTCAGGGGGACCACCCCTCCACTTT.